This TCR beta chain originates from a study of metastatic and nonmetastatic thyroid tumors. In the study overall: The authors compared repertoires across blood and tumor or nodule tissue from malignant and benign thyroid patients.

Trimming removed 5 bases from V and 7 bases from J, with 18 bases in between. CDR3 length: 15 amino acids. CDR1 and CDR2 from the germline V gene are MNHEY and SMNVEV (reference sequence). Thyroid surgery had not been preceded by any treatment in any patient. Via MiXCR, TCRdb re-called the PCR reads. The sample includes 20,000 to 25,000 clones, approximately 30% of them seen just once. The clonotype comes from a female donor with papillary thyroid cancer or a benign thyroid nodule (not recorded which). Some clones in this sample may be carry-over from other donors' samples. The material sequenced was tumor tissue. This chain uses TRBV27 with TRBJ2-1; D is undetermined. CDR3 coding DNA: TGTGCCAGCAGTCGAGGTATGGCGTCTAGGAATGAGCAGTTCTTC. Translation: CASSRGMASRNEQFF.